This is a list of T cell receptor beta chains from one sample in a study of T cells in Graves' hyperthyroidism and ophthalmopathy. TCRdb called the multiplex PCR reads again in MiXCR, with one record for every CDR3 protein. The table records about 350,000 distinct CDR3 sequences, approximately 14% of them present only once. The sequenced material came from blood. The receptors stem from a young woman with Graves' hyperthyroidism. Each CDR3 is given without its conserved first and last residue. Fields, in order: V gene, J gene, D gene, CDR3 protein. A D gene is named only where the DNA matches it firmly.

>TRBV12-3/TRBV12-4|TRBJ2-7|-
ASTKGRGEQY
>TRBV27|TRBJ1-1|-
ASSLVDSNTEAF
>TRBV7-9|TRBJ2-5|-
ASSYAGAGETQY
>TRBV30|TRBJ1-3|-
AWSPNDRGGTAGNTIY
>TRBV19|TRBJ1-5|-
ASSPVGGSQPQH
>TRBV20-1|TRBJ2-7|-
SAARAAAHSYEQY
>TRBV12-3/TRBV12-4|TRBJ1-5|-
ASSSPRWYKDQPQH
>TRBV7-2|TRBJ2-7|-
ASSLGREYEQY
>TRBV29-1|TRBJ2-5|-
SVQGGGGSSETQY
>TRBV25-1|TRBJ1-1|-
ASSALEAF
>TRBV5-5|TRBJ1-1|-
ASSQDLAGVGSEAF
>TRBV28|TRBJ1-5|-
ASSSLTYQPQH
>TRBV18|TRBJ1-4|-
ASSDLSTTNEKLF
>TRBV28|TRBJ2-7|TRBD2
ASRRGLANSYEQY
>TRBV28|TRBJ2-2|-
ASSLTGIPGELF
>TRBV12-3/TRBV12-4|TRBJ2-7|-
ASSFPGSSWNEQY
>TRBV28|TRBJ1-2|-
ASRGNYGYT
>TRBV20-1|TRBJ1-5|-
SARRARRGNQPQH
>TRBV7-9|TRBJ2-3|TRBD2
ASSYGRDPYTDTQY
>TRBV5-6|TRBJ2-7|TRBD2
ASSLDSREISEQY
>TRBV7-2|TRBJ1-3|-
ASSLYLSREFSGNTIY
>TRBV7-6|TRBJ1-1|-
ASSLAGRKNTEAF
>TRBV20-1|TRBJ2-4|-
SAPPGVAKNIQY
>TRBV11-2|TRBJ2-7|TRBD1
ASSLPGQGSFFYEQY
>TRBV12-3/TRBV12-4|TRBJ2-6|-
ASTPRPSGANVLT
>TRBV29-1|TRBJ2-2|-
SVLGMRDLTTGELF
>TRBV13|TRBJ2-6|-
ASMARGGYVLT
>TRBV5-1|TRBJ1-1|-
ASSRIMNTEAF
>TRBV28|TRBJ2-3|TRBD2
ASSPGGASGTDTQY
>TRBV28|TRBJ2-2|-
ASSKRSGLLRANTGELF
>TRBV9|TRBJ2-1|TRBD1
ASSPRGQLYNEQF
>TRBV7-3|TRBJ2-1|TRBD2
ASSLQLAGAYEQF
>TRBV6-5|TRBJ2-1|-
ASSYSVVPSRNEQF
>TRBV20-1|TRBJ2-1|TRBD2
SASVSGKGDEQF
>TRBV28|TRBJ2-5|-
ASSLGGRMQETQY
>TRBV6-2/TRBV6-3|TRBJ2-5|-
ASSYSIAGGPPETQY
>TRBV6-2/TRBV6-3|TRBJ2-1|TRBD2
ASRLAGANEQF
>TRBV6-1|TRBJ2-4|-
ASIGPGNIQY
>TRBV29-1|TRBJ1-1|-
SVGVMNTEAF
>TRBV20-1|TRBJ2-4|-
SASFVLTGNIQY
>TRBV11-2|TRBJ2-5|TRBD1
ASSWDRAVETQY
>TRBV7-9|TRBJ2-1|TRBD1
ASSLKQGAGNEQF